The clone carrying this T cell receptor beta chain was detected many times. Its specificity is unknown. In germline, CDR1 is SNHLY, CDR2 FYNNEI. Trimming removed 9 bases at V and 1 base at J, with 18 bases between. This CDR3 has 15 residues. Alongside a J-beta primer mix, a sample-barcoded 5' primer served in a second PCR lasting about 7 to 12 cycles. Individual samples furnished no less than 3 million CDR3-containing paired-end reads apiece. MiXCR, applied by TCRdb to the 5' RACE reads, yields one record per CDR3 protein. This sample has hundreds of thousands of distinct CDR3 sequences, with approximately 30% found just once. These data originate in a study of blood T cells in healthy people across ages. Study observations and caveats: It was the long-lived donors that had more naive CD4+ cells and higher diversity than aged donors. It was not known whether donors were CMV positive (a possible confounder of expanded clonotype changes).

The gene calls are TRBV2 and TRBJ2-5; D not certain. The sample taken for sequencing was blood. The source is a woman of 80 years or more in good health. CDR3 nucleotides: TGTGCCAGTTCGTATCGGCCTCCGGTCCAAGAGACCCAGTACTTC. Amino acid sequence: CASSYRPPVQETQYF.